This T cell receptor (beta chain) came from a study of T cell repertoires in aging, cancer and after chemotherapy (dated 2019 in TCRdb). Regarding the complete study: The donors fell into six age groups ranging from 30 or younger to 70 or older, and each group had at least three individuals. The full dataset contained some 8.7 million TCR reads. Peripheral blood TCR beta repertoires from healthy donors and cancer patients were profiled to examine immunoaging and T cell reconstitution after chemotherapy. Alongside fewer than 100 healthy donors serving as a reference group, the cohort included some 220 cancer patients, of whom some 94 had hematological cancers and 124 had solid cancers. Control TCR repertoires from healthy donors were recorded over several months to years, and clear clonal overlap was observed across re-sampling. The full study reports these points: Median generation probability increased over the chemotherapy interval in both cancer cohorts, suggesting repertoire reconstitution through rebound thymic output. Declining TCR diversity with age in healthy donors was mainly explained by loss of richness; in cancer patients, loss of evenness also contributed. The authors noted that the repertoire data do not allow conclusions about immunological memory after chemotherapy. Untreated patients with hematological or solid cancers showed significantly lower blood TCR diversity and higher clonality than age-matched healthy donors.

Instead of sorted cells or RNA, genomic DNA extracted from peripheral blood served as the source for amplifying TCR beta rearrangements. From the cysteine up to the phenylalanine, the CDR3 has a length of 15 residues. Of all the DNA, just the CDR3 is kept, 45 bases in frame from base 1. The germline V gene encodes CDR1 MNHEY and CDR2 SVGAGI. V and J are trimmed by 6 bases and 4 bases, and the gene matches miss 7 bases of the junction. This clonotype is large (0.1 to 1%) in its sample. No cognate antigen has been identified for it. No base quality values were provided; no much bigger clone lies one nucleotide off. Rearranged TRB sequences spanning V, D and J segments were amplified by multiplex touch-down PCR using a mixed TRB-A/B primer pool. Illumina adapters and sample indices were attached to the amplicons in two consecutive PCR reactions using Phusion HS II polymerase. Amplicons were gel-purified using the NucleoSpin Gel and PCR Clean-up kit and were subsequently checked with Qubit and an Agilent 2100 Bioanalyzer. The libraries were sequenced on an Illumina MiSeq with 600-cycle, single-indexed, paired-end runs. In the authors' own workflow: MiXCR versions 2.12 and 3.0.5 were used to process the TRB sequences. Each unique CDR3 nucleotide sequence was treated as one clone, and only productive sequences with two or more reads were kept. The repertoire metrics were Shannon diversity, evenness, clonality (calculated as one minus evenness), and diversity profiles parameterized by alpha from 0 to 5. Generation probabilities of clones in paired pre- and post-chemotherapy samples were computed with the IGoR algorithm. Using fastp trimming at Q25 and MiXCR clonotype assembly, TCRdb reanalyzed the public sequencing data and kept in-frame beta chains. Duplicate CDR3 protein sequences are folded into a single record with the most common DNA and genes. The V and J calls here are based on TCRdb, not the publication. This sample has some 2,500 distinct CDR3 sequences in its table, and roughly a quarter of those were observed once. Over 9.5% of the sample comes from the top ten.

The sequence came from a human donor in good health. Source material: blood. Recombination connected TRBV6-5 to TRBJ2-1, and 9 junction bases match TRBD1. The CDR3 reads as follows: CASRGRDRAYNEQFF. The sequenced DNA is TGTGCCAGCAGGGGGCGGGACAGGGCGTACAATGAGCAGTTCTTC.